This T cell receptor (beta chain) was documented in a study of blood T cells in healthy people across ages. For the study at large: About one barcoded TCR beta cDNA was captured per two T cells.

A second PCR of roughly 7 to 11 cycles used a sample-barcoded 5' primer and a J-beta primer mix. Sequencing of every sample gave 3 million or more CDR3-containing paired-end reads. TCRdb used MiXCR to reprocess the 5' RACE reads, holding one entry per CDR3 protein. The table records around 1,000,000 distinct CDR3 sequences, 30% to 40% of them present only once. This clonotype occurred a few times. Antigen: not known. Overall study findings and caveats: With age, beta diversity per million T cells declined roughly linearly, significantly by 40 to 50.

The receptor's source is a man between 18 and 29 years old in good health. The sample taken for sequencing was blood.

The chain's CDR3 is CASSRVPGPSPNSPLHF. The DNA for the CDR3 is TGCGCCAGCAGCCGCGTCCCGGGGCCTTCCCCAAATTCACCCCTCCACTTT. The chain couples TRBV4-1 to TRBJ1-6, with D perhaps matching TRBD1 (5 bases). The CDR3 consists of 17 residues. The germline V and J ends were trimmed by 4 bases and 7 bases, with 20 bases remaining between them. CDR1 and CDR2 (germline): MGHRA, YSYEKL.